This TCR beta chain derives from a study of blood T cells in healthy people across ages. For the study at large: Template-switching capture recovered about one barcoded beta molecule per two T cells. Study-wide points: Observed TCR beta diversity showed a strong correlation with the percentage of naive T cells as measured by flow cytometry.

Turning to this clonotype: Antigen: not known.

Then a second PCR, running roughly 7 to 12 cycles, was carried out with a sample-barcoded 5' primer and a J-beta primer mix. TCRdb re-called the 5' RACE reads through MiXCR, storing one row per CDR3 protein. Among hundreds of thousands of distinct CDR3 sequences, nearly 60% were seen once, and the ten largest hold 20% to 25%. Trimming pared 8 bases from V and 11 bases from J, leaving 27 bases between. CDR3 length: 15 residues. Germline-derived CDR1 and CDR2 are MDHEN and SYDVKM. Total RNA, at least 6 micrograms per sample, was extracted from PBMCs. The rearrangement links TRBV28 to TRBJ2-5, with D possibly being TRBD1 (6 bases). Sequencing input: blood. The receptor comes from a man aged 25 to 40 in good health. CDR3 protein: CASYTTGSGINRQYF. CDR3 bases: TGTGCCAGCTACACCACAGGGAGTGGAATTAACAGGCAGTACTTC.